This TCR beta chain was documented in a study of cytomegalovirus exposure and HLA in healthy donors. The germline CDR1 and CDR2 sequences are MDHEN and SYDVKM. V was cut by 6 bases and J by 3 bases, with 18 bases left in between. The CDR3 contains 15 residues. Study results and limitations: Some TCR beta chains (roughly 150 of them) were listed as cytomegalovirus-associated.

On this clone: Its antigen is currently unknown.

Sequencing was performed with immunoSEQ multiplex PCR; in TCRdb, only in-frame clones are kept and a portion is missing. The data show over 55,000 clones, around nine tenths seen once. The sequenced sample was PBMCs. This chain connects TRBV28 to TRBJ2-7; TRBD2 might be the D (7 bases). This TCR was sampled from a man aged 18-30 years in good health and CMV-seronegative. CDR3 in DNA: TGTGCCAGCAGCCGTTCGGCAGCGGGACACTACGAGCAGTACTTC. Residues: CASSRSAAGHYEQYF.